This T cell receptor beta chain emerged from a study of cytomegalovirus exposure and HLA in healthy donors. As for this clone: Its target is not known.

This PCR relied on a set of 60 Vbeta primers and 13 Jbeta primers. Sequenced by immunoSEQ multiplex PCR; TCRdb stores in-frame clones only, minus some. The data contain 75,000 to 95,000 clones, 50% to 80% of them singletons. Findings and caveats of the study: Researchers reported that a few CMV-associated chains were confirmed in vitro as CMV antigen-specific. 164 TCR beta chains were listed as cytomegalovirus-associated.

Looked up from germline, CDR1 is SGDLS and CDR2 is YYNGEE. The V gene end was trimmed by 7 bases and the J gene end by 4 bases; junction bases not matched to a gene: 5. The CDR3 contains 13 residues. What was sequenced was PBMCs. The chain is built from TRBV9 and TRBJ1-3, with 7 bases that match TRBD1. This TCR was sampled from a man aged 25 to 45 in good health and CMV-seronegative. This chain's CDR3 is CASQEGAGNTIYF. The CDR3 DNA is TGTGCCAGCCAGGAGGGGGCAGGAAACACCATATATTTT.